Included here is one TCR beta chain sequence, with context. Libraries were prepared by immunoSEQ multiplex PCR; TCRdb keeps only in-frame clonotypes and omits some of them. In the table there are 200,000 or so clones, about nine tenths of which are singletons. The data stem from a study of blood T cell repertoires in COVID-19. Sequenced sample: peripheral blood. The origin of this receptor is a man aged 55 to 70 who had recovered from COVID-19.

CDR3 residues: CASSIGTGVWNGYTF. The CDR3 nucleotides read TGTGCCAGCAGCATAGGGACAGGGGTGTGGAATGGCTACACCTTC. J is TRBJ1-2 and V is TRBV21-1; TRBD1 is taken as the D call from the table, unchecked against the DNA. TRBV21-1 counts as a pseudogene. The CDR3 is made up of 15 amino acids.